Shown below are 5 T cell receptor beta chains from a single sample sequenced in a study of blood T cells in healthy people across ages. Then a second PCR, running roughly 7 to 11 cycles, was carried out with a sample-barcoded 5' primer and a J-beta primer mix. TCRdb re-called the 5' RACE reads with MiXCR, one entry per CDR3 protein. The sample shows about 570,000 distinct CDR3 sequences, about 29% of them seen only once. The sample was also linked to a second study, of T cells of mothers and their children.

Sequencing used blood. Receptors were obtained from a boy aged 2 to 10 in good health.

The chain has TRBV11-2 and TRBJ2-2; TRBD1 matches at 9 bases. The CDR3 loop spans 14 amino acids. The V and J ends lost 8 bases and 6 bases, in that order; junction bases with no gene match: 7. Germline assignment: CDR1 SGHAT and CDR2 FQNNGV. CDR3 nucleotide sequence: TGTGCCAGCGGGGGACAGGGTGTTTCCGGGGAGCTGTTTTTT. It codes for CASGGQGVSGELFF.

This chain joins TRBV5-5 and TRBJ1-1, with D possibly being TRBD1 (6 bases). Germline loops: CDR1 SGHKS, CDR2 YYEKEE (reference sequence). The V end lost 7 bases, the J end lost 2 bases, and 12 bases lay between the germline ends. The CDR3 runs to 13 residues. CDR3 DNA sequence: TGTGCCAGCGGTAGGGGGGATAACACTGAAGCTTTCTTT. This codes for CASGRGDNTEAFF.

The chain combines TRBV6-2 or TRBV6-3 with TRBJ2-4; 10 positions agree with TRBD2. Germline V gene sequence: CDR1 MNHEY, CDR2 SVGEGT. V lost 0 bases, J lost 3 bases, and 5 bases stayed unmatched. This CDR3 is built from 17 residues. The CDR3 sequence is CASSYSRTSGSKNIQYF. As DNA, the CDR3 is TGTGCCAGCAGTTACTCCCGGACTAGCGGCAGCAAAAACATTCAGTACTTC.

This clonotype has just one count. The V call is TRBV10-3, the J call TRBJ1-3; D is uncertain. This CDR3 has 20 residues. V lost 0 bases, J lost 4 bases, and 25 bases lay in between. The germline V gene encodes CDR1 ENHRY and CDR2 SYGVKD. The CDR3 bases are TGTGCCATCAGTGAGTCCGAGGTCGAGACCATCTACCGCCTCGGAAACACCATATATTTT. The encoded protein is CAISESEVETIYRLGNTIYF.

This clonotype showed up just a few times. The gene calls are TRBV7-2 and TRBJ1-5, with no clear D. The CDR3 loop spans 14 amino acids. Per germline, CDR1 SGHTA and CDR2 FQGNSA. With 5 bases removed from V and 0 bases from J, the gap between germline ends came to 8 bases. The DNA of the CDR3 is TGTGCCAGCAGCCCCGGAAGTAGCAATCAGCCCCAGCATTTT. Protein sequence: CASSPGSSNQPQHF.